One and the same sample provided the 25 T cell receptor beta chains below, sequenced in a study of T cells in Graves' hyperthyroidism and ophthalmopathy (dated by TCRdb to between 2018 and 2020). The library was obtained by multiplex PCR. Instrument used: Illumina HiSeq 2000. The TCR beta CDR3 regions were amplified from RNA transcripts. The TCR CDR3 was subjected to a first round of RT-PCR using the HTBI primer set and the Qiagen OneStep RT-PCR kit. Through fastp at Q25 and MiXCR, TCRdb rebuilt clones from the public reads, retaining in-frame beta chains. For every CDR3 protein sequence, its rows merge into one entry that carries the most common genes and DNA. This sample has 450,000 to 650,000 distinct CDR3 sequences in its table, and 20% to 25% of those were observed once. Clones ranked in the top ten supply 26% of the sample. The sample was blood. The receptors were gathered from a man between 18 and 29 years old with Graves' hyperthyroidism.

This clonotype was picked up many times. The chain is built from TRBV28 and TRBJ2-5, with D possibly matching TRBD1 (6 bases). Germline values: CDR1 MDHEN, CDR2 SYDVKM. The CDR3 runs to 12 residues. Between the trimmed V and J ends, which lost 5 bases and 3 bases, there was a span of 7 bases. The CDR3 region is CASSQGKETQYF. CDR3 bases: TGTGCCAGCAGTCAGGGGAAAGAGACCCAGTACTTC.

The V call is TRBV4-1, the J call TRBJ2-2; 9 bases match TRBD2. Germline values: CDR1 MGHRA, CDR2 YSYEKL. There are 17 residues in the CDR3. With V trimmed by 4 bases and J by 4 bases, 10 bases remained unmatched. The CDR3 loop is CASSREGASGTTGELFF. The CDR3 region has the DNA TGCGCCAGCAGCCGGGAAGGGGCTAGCGGGACCACCGGGGAGCTGTTTTTT.

The chain carries TRBV28 and TRBJ2-5; 11 nucleotides align to TRBD1. Germline V gene lookup returns CDR1 MDHEN and CDR2 SYDVKM. This CDR3 has 15 residues. Trimming cost V 3 bases and J 5 bases; bases outside gene matches: 5. DNA of the CDR3: TGTGCCAGCAGTTTGATGGACAGGGGGCTGGAGACCCAGTACTTC. It encodes CASSLMDRGLETQYF.

This clonotype came up many times. The chain combines TRBV11-2 with TRBJ2-7, with unresolved D. CDR1 is SGHAT, CDR2 FQNNGV, per germline. V was shortened by 1 base and J by 3 bases, with 7 bases between the two germline ends. The CDR3 is 13 residues long. CDR3 in DNA: TGTGCCAGCAGCTTAGTTAGCCACTACGAGCAGTACTTC. It yields the protein CASSLVSHYEQYF.

With respect to this clonotype: The junction departs from the called germline gene at one end, perhaps through a read error. Here the CDR3 reads CVSSDGTVETQYF. CDR3 DNA sequence: TGTGTCAGCAGCGATGGGACAGTCGAGACCCAGTACTTC. V gene TRBV12-3 or TRBV12-4 combines with J gene TRBJ2-5; 7 bases align to TRBD1. This CDR3 region has 13 residues.

The chain couples TRBV20-1 to TRBJ2-3, with 12 nucleotides matching TRBD2. The CDR3 sequence is 15 residues long. Unmatched junction bases numbered 9, after V lost 6 bases and J lost 5 bases. Per germline, CDR1 DFQATT and CDR2 SNEGSKA (reference sequence). The CDR3 protein is CSAARLAGVGDTQYF. The CDR3 DNA sequence: TGCAGTGCAGCTAGACTAGCGGGGGTAGGAGATACGCAGTATTTT.

This clonotype was recorded at least ten times. J is TRBJ2-7 and V is TRBV5-1, with D possibly being TRBD1 (5 bases). This CDR3 region has 14 residues. Germline-derived CDR1 and CDR2 are SGHRS and YFSETQ. The germline V and J ends were trimmed by 4 bases and 2 bases, with 13 bases remaining between them. CDR3 nucleotides: TGCGCCAGCAGCCCTCAGGGCAACACCTACGAGCAGTACTTC. Translated, it gives CASSPQGNTYEQYF.

This clonotype was counted at least ten times. The gene calls are TRBV24-1 and TRBJ2-2, with 9 bases lining up with TRBD2. J lost 4 bases, V lost 3 bases, and 8 bases had no gene match. This CDR3 is built from 17 residues. Per the germline V gene, CDR1 is KGHDR and CDR2 is SFDVKD. The CDR3 bases are TGTGCCACCAGTGATCGGCGGGGGGGCCTAAGCACCGGGGAGCTGTTTTTT. As protein: CATSDRRGGLSTGELFF.

This clonotype came up many times. This chain connects TRBV19 to TRBJ1-1; no clear D. The CDR3 is 15 amino acids. Germline lookup yields CDR1 LNHDA and CDR2 SQIVND (reference sequence). The germline V and J ends were trimmed by 1 base and 1 base, with 10 bases remaining between them. The CDR3 spells CASSIAGNQNTEAFF. The CDR3 nucleotides are TGTGCCAGTAGTATAGCTGGCAACCAGAACACTGAAGCTTTCTTT. Full variable domain (missing parts from reference TRBV19 and TRBJ1-1): DGGITQSPKYLFRKEGQNVTLSCEQNLNHDAMYWYRQDPGQGLRLIYYSQIVNDFQKGDIAEGYSVSREKKESFPLTVTSAQKNPTAFYLCASSIAGNQNTEAFFGQGTRLTVV.

There are many counts of this clonotype. V and J are TRBV6-5 and TRBJ1-1, with no clear D. The CDR3 length is 13 residues. The V gene's germline CDR1 is MNHEY and CDR2 SVGAGI. V was trimmed by 0 bases and J by 5 bases, leaving 7 bases between them. The CDR3: CASSYSLATEAFF. For the CDR3, the DNA is TGTGCCAGCAGTTACTCGTTGGCGACTGAAGCTTTCTTT.

This clonotype was seen many times. The chain joins TRBV13 to TRBJ2-5, with a possible D match to TRBD2 (6 bases). The V end lost 0 bases, the J end lost 5 bases, and 13 bases lay between the germline ends. This CDR3 has 15 residues. The V gene's germline CDR1 is PRHDT and CDR2 FYEKMQ (reference sequence). CDR3 sequence (DNA): TGTGCCAGCAGCTTAGGGGGGCGGGGCCCGGAGACCCAGTACTTC. It is translated as CASSLGGRGPETQYF. Complete variable domain (other parts from reference TRBV13 and TRBJ2-5): AAGVIQSPRHLIKEKRETATLKCYPIPRHDTVYWYQQGPGQDPQFLISFYEKMQSDKGSIPDRFSAQQFSDYHSELNMSSLELGDSALYFCASSLGGRGPETQYFGPGTRLLVL.

This clonotype has a handful of counts. V gene TRBV2 combines with J gene TRBJ1-5; 8 bases match TRBD1. Germline V gene data show CDR1 as SNHLY and CDR2 as FYNNEI. J gave up 3 bases and V 7 bases, and 8 bases lay outside the gene matches. CDR3 size: 15 residues. Written as DNA, the CDR3 is TGTGCCAGCACCGAACGGGGACAGGACAATCAGCCCCAGCATTTT. It yields the protein CASTERGQDNQPQHF.

This rearrangement joins TRBV19 to TRBJ1-1; a weak D match, TRBD1 (5 bases). This CDR3 contains 15 residues. The germline V gene has CDR1 LNHDA and CDR2 SQIVND (reference sequence). The ends were cut back, 3 bases at V and 0 bases at J, with 11 bases in the middle. Here the CDR3 reads CASSIGARMNTEAFF. The CDR3 DNA follows: TGTGCCAGTAGTATTGGGGCAAGGATGAACACTGAAGCTTTCTTT.

V usage is TRBV7-2 and J usage is TRBJ2-5; TRBD2 matches 9 bases. Germline-derived CDR1 and CDR2 are SGHTA and FQGNSA. The ends lost 4 bases at V and 5 bases at J; junction bases unmatched: 8. The CDR3 runs to 15 residues. CDR3 bases: TGTGCCAGCAGCTGGCGGGGGGGCCGTGGGGAGACCCAGTACTTC. Translation gives CASSWRGGRGETQYF.

This clonotype was seen repeatedly, ten times or more. This chain joins TRBV6-1 and TRBJ2-5, with a weak D call TRBD1 (5 bases). This CDR3 has 15 residues. CDR1 and CDR2 (germline): MNHNS, SASEGT. V was trimmed by 1 base and J by 4 bases, leaving 13 bases between them. The CDR3 DNA reads TGTGCCAGCAGTGAAGAGCTAGGGGCCCCAGAGACCCAGTACTTC. Translation gives CASSEELGAPETQYF.

In its sample, this clonotype was seen many times. The chain is built from TRBV5-1 and TRBJ2-5; possible D gene TRBD1, 6 bases. Trimming stripped 3 bases from V and 5 bases from J, with 14 bases between. Germline V CDR1 and CDR2: SGHRS, YFSETQ. The CDR3 sequence is 14 residues long. This CDR3 reads CASSSGAQGETQYF. DNA for the CDR3: TGCGCCAGCAGCTCCGGGGCCCAGGGGGAGACCCAGTACTTC.

This clonotype was observed many times. V and J are TRBV20-1 and TRBJ2-7; the match to TRBD2 covers 12 bases. J was trimmed by 7 bases and V by 3 bases; bases with no gene match: 4. CDR3 length: 13 residues. CDR1 and CDR2 (germline): DFQATT, SNEGSKA (reference sequence). CDR3 nucleotides: TGCAGTGCTAGTCTAGCGGGGGGGCGAGAGCAGTACTTC. Amino acids: CSASLAGGREQYF.

The table lists this clonotype with a few counts. The chain has TRBV27 and TRBJ2-2; D could derive from TRBD1 or TRBD2 (5 bases each). V was clipped by 5 bases and J by 5 bases, with 12 bases between them. The CDR3 has 14 residues. CDR1 and CDR2 (germline): MNHEY, SMNVEV (reference sequence). In DNA form, the CDR3 reads TGTGCCAGCAGTCGAGGGGAGAGGACCGGGGAGCTGTTTTTT. It translates to CASSRGERTGELFF.

This clonotype was seen a handful of times. Since a much larger clone is just one base distant, this may be a read error. The J gene is TRBJ2-7, the V gene TRBV6-1; D unresolved. Per germline, CDR1 MNHNS and CDR2 SASEGT. The CDR3 runs to 14 residues. The CDR3 region is CASGEGPLRYEQYF. In nucleotides, the CDR3 is TGTGCCAGCGGTGAAGGTCCACTTAGATACGAGCAGTACTTC.

The rearrangement uses TRBV11-2 and TRBJ1-3; TRBD1 agrees at 11 bases. Germline V gene sequence: CDR1 SGHAT, CDR2 FQNNGV. After removal of 5 bases from V and 0 bases from J, the junction contained 6 bases not matched to a gene. The CDR3 extends over 17 amino acids. The CDR3 loop is CASSRRGTGGSGNTIYF. CDR3 in DNA: TGTGCCAGCAGCCGGAGGGGGACAGGGGGCTCTGGAAACACCATATATTTT.

Here the CDR3 DNA reads TGTGCCAGCAGCCCCCGACAGGGGACCGGGGAGCTGTTTTTT. Protein product: CASSPRQGTGELFF. The chain is built from TRBV7-9 and TRBJ2-2, with 8 positions matching TRBD1. This CDR3 region has 14 residues. Germline CDR1 and CDR2: SEHNR and FQNEAQ (reference sequence). J was trimmed by 5 bases and V by 5 bases; bases with no gene match: 4.

In this sample, this clonotype turned up many times. J is TRBJ2-2 and V is TRBV19, with 8 bases identical to TRBD2. The CDR3 loop spans 15 amino acids. Per germline, CDR1 LNHDA and CDR2 SQIVND (reference sequence). The ends lost 3 bases at V and 6 bases at J; junction bases unmatched: 6. CDR3 nucleotide sequence: TGTGCCAGTAGTATCGCAGGCGGGGGGTCCGGGGAGCTGTTTTTT. It translates to CASSIAGGGSGELFF.

This clonotype appeared many times. The rearrangement joins TRBV7-6 to TRBJ2-3; 8 bases are shared with TRBD1. This CDR3 has 15 amino acids. J gave up 4 bases and V 0 bases, and 3 bases lay outside the gene matches. Germline V lookup: CDR1 SGHVS, CDR2 FNYEAQ. The CDR3: CASSLAQGASDTQYF. The CDR3 DNA sequence: TGTGCCAGCAGCTTAGCGCAGGGGGCCTCAGATACGCAGTATTTT.

The chain is built from TRBV18 and TRBJ1-1, with 8 bases fitting TRBD1. The germline gives CDR1 KGHSH, CDR2 LQKENI. There are 16 residues in the CDR3. Trimming cost V 3 bases and J 4 bases; bases outside gene matches: 10. CDR3 DNA: TGTGCCAGCTCACCGCTAGCTGCAGACAGGGGCACTGAAGCTTTCTTT. It specifies CASSPLAADRGTEAFF.

V and J are TRBV3-1 and TRBJ1-1, with D perhaps matching TRBD1 (6 bases). Germline values: CDR1 LGHDT, CDR2 YNNKEL (reference sequence). V lost 0 bases, J lost 1 base, and 12 bases lay in between. This CDR3 contains 16 residues. In DNA, the CDR3 is TGTGCCAGCAGCCAAGATCCCAACAGGGCGAACACTGAAGCTTTCTTT. Encoded protein: CASSQDPNRANTEAFF.